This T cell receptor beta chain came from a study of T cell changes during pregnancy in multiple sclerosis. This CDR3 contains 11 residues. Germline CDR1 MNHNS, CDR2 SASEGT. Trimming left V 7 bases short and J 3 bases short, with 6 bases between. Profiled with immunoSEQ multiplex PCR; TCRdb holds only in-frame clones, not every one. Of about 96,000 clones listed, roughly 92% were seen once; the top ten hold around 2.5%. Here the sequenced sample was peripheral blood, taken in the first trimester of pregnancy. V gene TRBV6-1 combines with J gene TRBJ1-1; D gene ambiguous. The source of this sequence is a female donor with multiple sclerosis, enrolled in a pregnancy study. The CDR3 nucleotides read TGTGCCAGCACCCTATACACTGAAGCTTTCTTT. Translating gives CASTLYTEAFF.